Listed below are T cell receptor beta chains from one sample, sequenced in a study of blood T cell repertoires in COVID-19. The table came from immunoSEQ multiplex PCR; TCRdb's copy has only in-frame clones and leaves some out. This sample carries roughly 300,000 clones, 80% to 95% of them seen once, and the ten largest clones take approximately 2.1%. The sequenced material came from peripheral blood. Receptors were obtained from a young woman with COVID-19, enrolled during active disease. The CDR3 runs from the conserved cysteine through the conserved F or W. Fields, in order: CDR3 length, clone size, D gene, J gene, V gene, CDR3 DNA, CDR3 protein. The D gene is left open where the match is weak. Size is stated for part of the rows, as once, few or many counts, or as a class when the clone is expanded.

18 . TRBD2 TRBJ2-4 TRBV9 TGTGCCAGCAGCGGACCTAACCGCGGGGGGCAAGCCAAAAACATTCAGTACTTC CASSGPNRGGQAKNIQYF
17 once TRBD1 TRBJ2-2 TRBV27 TGTGCCAGCATTCTGACAGGGTGGCCAAAAAACACCGGGGAGCTGTTTTTT CASILTGWPKNTGELFF
14 . . TRBJ1-2 TRBV28 TGTGCCAGCCGCGGTACGGGACTTCGCTATGGCTACACCTTC CASRGTGLRYGYTF
11 . . TRBJ2-5 TRBV2 TGTGCCAGCACCATTCAAGAGACCCAGTACTTC CASTIQETQYF
15 . . TRBJ1-5 TRBV6-1 TGTGCCAGCAGTGAATACGGACGGAGGAATCAGCCCCAGCATTTT CASSEYGRRNQPQHF
15 . TRBD2 TRBJ2-7 TRBV2 TGTGCCAGCAGTCAAGGGACTAGCGGGATCTACGAGCAGTACTTC CASSQGTSGIYEQYF
14 . TRBD2 TRBJ2-7 TRBV5-1 TGCGCCAGCAGCTTGTATGGCGGGAGTAACGAGCAGTACTTC CASSLYGGSNEQYF
14 . TRBD1 TRBJ2-3 TRBV5-1 TGCGCCAGCAGCTTCGACAGGGGGACAGATACGCAGTATTTT CASSFDRGTDTQYF
13 once . TRBJ1-1 TRBV28 TGTGCCAGCAGTTTTCCAGGGAACACTGAAGCTTTCTTT CASSFPGNTEAFF
15 once TRBD1 TRBJ2-7 TRBV6-5 TGTGCCAGCAGTTATTCGACAGGGGAAGGCCTCGAGCAGTACTTC CASSYSTGEGLEQYF
11 . . TRBJ2-7 TRBV11-2 TGTGCCAGCACCCCGGGAGCCGAGCAGTACTTC CASTPGAEQYF
13 . . TRBJ1-2 TRBV2 TGTGCCGGACTTCTAGGGGGGGACTATGGCTACACCTTC CAGLLGGDYGYTF
14 . . TRBJ2-7 TRBV29-1 TGCAGCGTTGAAGATCGCGGCAGGGCCTACGAGCAGTACTTC CSVEDRGRAYEQYF
14 . . TRBJ1-1 TRBV27 TGTGCCAGCAGTTTATCGGGAGGGACCACTGAAGCTTTCTTT CASSLSGGTTEAFF
14 . TRBD1 TRBJ2-3 TRBV6-4 TGTGCCAGCAGTGGGACAGGGACCACAGATACGCAGTATTTT CASSGTGTTDTQYF
17 . TRBD2 TRBJ2-5 TRBV14 TGTGCCAGCAGCCAAGGGACTAGCGGGAGTCGAGTGGGGACCCAGTACTTC CASSQGTSGSRVGTQYF
15 . TRBD2 TRBJ2-7 TRBV7-8 TGTGCCAGCAGCTCTAGCGGACTAAGCTCCTACGAGCAGTACTTC CASSSSGLSSYEQYF
14 . TRBD2 TRBJ2-5 TRBV27 TGTGCCAGCAGTAACTCGGGGAGGGCGGAGACCCAGTACTTC CASSNSGRAETQYF
16 . . TRBJ1-1 TRBV5-6 TGTGCCAGCAGCTTGGTCCCGGGATTTTCGAACACTGAAGCTTTCTTT CASSLVPGFSNTEAFF
16 once TRBD2 TRBJ2-1 TRBV11-2 TGTGCCAGCAGCCTTAGCGGGAATCGCGACTACAATGAGCAGTTCTTC CASSLSGNRDYNEQFF
14 . TRBD2 TRBJ2-7 TRBV28 TGTGCCAGCAGCCCCCCGGGACTAGGAAACGAGCAGTACTTC CASSPPGLGNEQYF
19 once . TRBJ2-2 TRBV24-1 TGTGCCACCAGTGGGGAGGTAACCGTTTTGCGGGGAAACACCGGGGAGCTGTTTTTT CATSGEVTVLRGNTGELFF
16 . TRBD1 TRBJ1-1 TRBV10-1 TGCGCCAGCAGTTTCCCACCGGGACAGGGGAACACTGAAGCTTTCTTT CASSFPPGQGNTEAFF